Listed below are T cell receptor beta chains from one sample, sequenced in a study of T cell changes during pregnancy in multiple sclerosis. Profiling relied on immunoSEQ multiplex PCR, and the TCRdb table lists in-frame clones only, not all of them. The repertoire has 75,000 to 95,000 clones, roughly 90% of them found once; the top ten carry approximately 0.99%. Sequenced material: peripheral blood, taken before pregnancy. Every receptor here comes from a female donor with multiple sclerosis, enrolled in a pregnancy study. Both conserved end residues are part of each CDR3. The order of the fields is J gene, clone size, V gene, CDR3 protein. Clone size, where shown, is once, few, many, or a class for clones that have expanded.

J gene: TRBJ2-1; clone size: once; V gene: TRBV7-3; CDR3 protein: CASSLDGKRSDEQFF
J gene: TRBJ2-1; clone size: -; V gene: TRBV29-1; CDR3 protein: CSVTVNEQFF
J gene: TRBJ1-1; clone size: once; V gene: TRBV5-4; CDR3 protein: CASSLQGSTEAFF
J gene: TRBJ2-1; clone size: -; V gene: TRBV7-9; CDR3 protein: CASSLEATAYNEQFF
J gene: TRBJ1-5; clone size: -; V gene: TRBV2; CDR3 protein: CASSFQGPNQPQHF
J gene: TRBJ2-7; clone size: -; V gene: TRBV5-5; CDR3 protein: CASSYTGTRPYEQYF
J gene: TRBJ1-1; clone size: -; V gene: TRBV5-8; CDR3 protein: CASRLTGTGNTEAFF
J gene: TRBJ2-2; clone size: -; V gene: TRBV4-3; CDR3 protein: CASSQGDRVTGELFF
J gene: TRBJ1-1; clone size: -; V gene: TRBV19; CDR3 protein: CASSLNGGHRTEAFF
J gene: TRBJ2-7; clone size: -; V gene: TRBV30; CDR3 protein: CAWSLGGSLYEQYF
J gene: TRBJ1-2; clone size: -; V gene: TRBV5-1; CDR3 protein: CASSFETGGHGYTF
J gene: TRBJ1-2; clone size: -; V gene: TRBV5-1; CDR3 protein: CASSLAPDRVNYGYTF
J gene: TRBJ1-1; clone size: -; V gene: TRBV10-3; CDR3 protein: CAISELAGTNTEAFF
J gene: TRBJ1-2; clone size: few; V gene: TRBV2; CDR3 protein: CAGTGLANYGYTF
J gene: TRBJ2-7; clone size: -; V gene: TRBV7-9; CDR3 protein: CASSLENGRRAYEQYF
J gene: TRBJ2-7; clone size: -; V gene: TRBV28; CDR3 protein: CASFPPAGGYEQYF
J gene: TRBJ2-7; clone size: -; V gene: TRBV6-1; CDR3 protein: CASSELGGPIYEQYF
J gene: TRBJ1-2; clone size: once; V gene: TRBV2; CDR3 protein: CASEGSRGYGYTF
J gene: TRBJ2-5; clone size: once; V gene: TRBV29-1; CDR3 protein: CSVEAVGQETQYF
J gene: TRBJ1-1; clone size: -; V gene: TRBV11-1; CDR3 protein: CASSLIKGAWTEAFF
J gene: TRBJ2-7; clone size: -; V gene: TRBV28; CDR3 protein: CASTGAYEQYF
J gene: TRBJ1-3; clone size: few; V gene: TRBV27; CDR3 protein: CASRARGQGNSGNTIYF
J gene: TRBJ2-5; clone size: -; V gene: TRBV28; CDR3 protein: CASSIGTSGSGKTQYF
J gene: TRBJ1-2; clone size: -; V gene: TRBV7-2; CDR3 protein: CASSSTPANYGYTF
J gene: TRBJ1-2; clone size: -; V gene: TRBV29-1; CDR3 protein: CSVDRAQASYGYTF
J gene: TRBJ1-2; clone size: -; V gene: TRBV5-8; CDR3 protein: CASSLTEQGIGYTF
J gene: TRBJ2-3; clone size: -; V gene: TRBV4-1; CDR3 protein: CASSPGGGGGTDTQYF
J gene: TRBJ2-1; clone size: -; V gene: TRBV5-1; CDR3 protein: CASSSGLVNEQFF
J gene: TRBJ2-2; clone size: -; V gene: TRBV18; CDR3 protein: CASSGSSGANTGELFF
J gene: TRBJ2-7; clone size: -; V gene: TRBV19; CDR3 protein: CASRRVGSSYEQYF
J gene: TRBJ2-1; clone size: -; V gene: TRBV5-5; CDR3 protein: CASSPPGLAGNEQFF
J gene: TRBJ2-7; clone size: -; V gene: TRBV6-6; CDR3 protein: CASSPLGHEQYF
J gene: TRBJ1-1; clone size: -; V gene: TRBV6-5; CDR3 protein: CASRPNGGGLTEAFF
J gene: TRBJ2-5; clone size: -; V gene: TRBV2; CDR3 protein: CASITEGTSGSQETQYF
J gene: TRBJ1-2; clone size: -; V gene: TRBV5-1; CDR3 protein: CASSFESFYGYTF